The entry below gives a single T cell receptor beta chain sequence along with its context. This sample was included in a study of OX40 agonist ivuxolimab in advanced cancers. Germline V gene lookup returns CDR1 ENHRY and CDR2 SYGVKD. The ends were cut back, 6 bases at V and 0 bases at J, with 15 bases in the middle. The CDR3 sequence is 16 residues long. Clones were read by immunoSEQ multiplex PCR, and TCRdb kept only the in-frame ones, dropping some. Of some 38,000 clones in the sample, around 89% were seen once. Sequenced here: CD4+ or CD8+ T cells sorted from blood, sampled in a trial of the OX40 agonist ivuxolimab. The genes are TRBV10-3 and TRBJ2-1, with D perhaps matching TRBD1 or TRBD2 (5 bases each). The clonotype comes from an adult with an advanced solid tumor such as melanoma, head and neck, liver or kidney cancer. CDR3 DNA: TGTGCCATCAGCATAAAAGGGACCAGCTCCTACAATGAGCAGTTCTTC. As protein: CAISIKGTSSYNEQFF.